A selection of T cell receptor beta chains follows, all from one sample in a study of blood T cells in healthy people across ages. TCRdb used MiXCR to reprocess the 5' RACE reads, holding one entry per CDR3 protein. Among hundreds of thousands of distinct CDR3 sequences listed, around 25% were seen once. The data were also submitted as part of a second study, on T cells of mothers and their children.

Material: blood. Receptors were obtained from a boy younger than 18 in good health. The CDR3 runs from the conserved cysteine through the conserved F or W. D genes are given only for firm matches. Only part of the rows carry a size: once, few, many, or a class if the clone is expanded.

d_gene,j_gene,abundance,v_gene,CDR3aa,CDR3nt
NA,TRBJ1-1,NA,TRBV5-1,CASSLDGLRQNTEAFF,TGCGCCAGCAGCTTGGACGGATTGCGACAGAACACTGAAGCTTTCTTT
NA,TRBJ1-6,NA,TRBV7-3,CASSLTGSRSPLHF,TGTGCCAGCAGCTTAACAGGGTCACGGTCACCCCTCCACTTT
NA,TRBJ1-1,few,TRBV6-5,CASSYSGSGGAEAFF,TGTGCCAGCAGTTACTCGGGCAGTGGGGGTGCTGAAGCTTTCTTT
NA,TRBJ2-2,few,TRBV4-1,CASSQKSPGELFF,TGCGCCAGCAGCCAAAAATCCCCCGGGGAGCTGTTTTTT
NA,TRBJ2-7,NA,TRBV6-1,CASSEEVFYEQYF,TGTGCCAGCAGTGAAGAGGTCTTTTACGAGCAGTACTTC
TRBD1,TRBJ2-7,NA,TRBV29-1,CSVLRPLQGDEQYF,TGCAGCGTTCTAAGACCGTTACAGGGGGACGAGCAGTACTTC
NA,TRBJ1-5,few,TRBV10-3,CAISEQSNQPRHF,TGTGCCATCAGTGAGCAGAGCAATCAGCCCCGGCATTTT
NA,TRBJ2-1,few,TRBV19,CASSLGTESSYNEQFF,TGTGCCAGTAGCCTGGGGACCGAAAGCTCCTACAATGAGCAGTTCTTC
NA,TRBJ2-2,NA,TRBV10-3,CAISDRGSGELFF,TGTGCCATCAGTGATAGGGGGTCCGGGGAGCTGTTTTTT
NA,TRBJ2-4,NA,TRBV6-6,CASSYSARAKNIQYF,TGTGCCAGCAGTTACTCAGCCCGAGCCAAAAACATTCAGTACTTC
NA,TRBJ2-5,NA,TRBV28,CASSFIEETQYF,TGTGCCAGCAGTTTTATTGAAGAGACCCAGTACTTC
NA,TRBJ1-1,NA,TRBV20-1,CSAQPTGRNTEAFF,TGCAGTGCCCAACCGACAGGAAGGAACACTGAAGCTTTCTTT
TRBD2,TRBJ2-2,NA,TRBV4-3,CASSPGPVSGITTGELFF,TGCGCCAGCAGCCCTGGTCCTGTGAGCGGGATAACGACCGGGGAGCTGTTTTTT
TRBD2,TRBJ2-1,once,TRBV11-2,CASRDPLHSGAERDEQFF,TGTGCCAGCAGGGACCCATTACATAGCGGGGCGGAGAGGGATGAGCAGTTCTTC
TRBD2,TRBJ2-1,NA,TRBV7-9,CASSSIAGHNEQFF,TGTGCCAGCAGCTCCATAGCGGGACACAATGAGCAGTTCTTC
NA,TRBJ2-3,NA,TRBV7-3,CASSLSYPDTQYF,TGTGCCAGCAGCTTATCTTACCCAGATACGCAGTATTTT
NA,TRBJ2-1,few,TRBV5-6,CASSLGRRNEQFF,TGTGCCAGCAGCTTGGGGCGACGTAATGAGCAGTTCTTC
NA,TRBJ1-3,NA,TRBV20-1,CSARVGVQNTIYF,TGCAGTGCTAGAGTGGGCGTACAGAACACCATATATTTT
TRBD2,TRBJ2-1,NA,TRBV7-9,CASSFPSSGSSYNEQFF,TGTGCCAGCAGCTTCCCGTCTAGCGGGAGTTCCTACAATGAGCAGTTCTTC
TRBD2,TRBJ2-1,NA,TRBV29-1,CSASRRGAINEQFF,TGCAGCGCCTCTCGGCGGGGGGCAATCAATGAGCAGTTCTTC
TRBD1,TRBJ2-7,NA,TRBV19,CATKQGSYEQYF,TGTGCCACAAAACAGGGGAGCTACGAGCAGTACTTC
TRBD1,TRBJ2-7,NA,TRBV6-6,CASSSGQGYPYEQYF,TGTGCCAGCAGTTCGGGACAGGGTTACCCCTACGAGCAGTACTTC
NA,TRBJ2-1,NA,TRBV12-3/TRBV12-4,CASSLSASQAEQFF,TGTGCCAGCAGTTTATCGGCTAGTCAGGCTGAGCAGTTCTTC
NA,TRBJ1-4,NA,TRBV15,CATSRGRSTGNEKLFF,TGTGCCACCAGCAGAGGAAGGAGTACAGGGAACGAAAAACTGTTTTTT
NA,TRBJ2-3,NA,TRBV9,CASSVAGGDTQYF,TGTGCCAGCAGCGTAGCCGGTGGCGATACGCAGTATTTT
TRBD2,TRBJ2-3,once,TRBV18,CASSPLVGSGGSDTQYF,TGTGCCAGCTCACCACTTGTAGGAAGCGGGGGATCCGATACGCAGTATTTT
NA,TRBJ2-1,NA,TRBV20-1,CSARNSGTPSTYNEQFF,TGCAGTGCTAGAAACTCCGGGACCCCCTCGACCTACAATGAGCAGTTCTTC
TRBD2,TRBJ2-1,NA,TRBV7-2,CASSQGLAGANEQFF,TGTGCCAGCAGCCAGGGACTAGCGGGAGCAAATGAGCAGTTCTTC
NA,TRBJ2-7,NA,TRBV28,CASMGPEGSGTYEQYF,TGTGCCAGCATGGGGCCAGAGGGAAGTGGGACCTACGAGCAGTACTTC
NA,TRBJ1-3,NA,TRBV27,CASSLSGREPSSGNTIYF,TGTGCCAGCAGTTTATCGGGGAGGGAGCCCAGCTCTGGAAACACCATATATTTT
NA,TRBJ1-5,few,TRBV20-1,CSARFGINQPQHF,TGCAGTGCTAGATTCGGGATAAATCAGCCCCAGCATTTT
NA,TRBJ1-4,NA,TRBV4-2,CASSQETVSEKLFF,TGTGCCAGCAGCCAAGAGACAGTGAGCGAAAAACTGTTTTTT
NA,TRBJ2-7,few,TRBV5-1,CASSNRTPYEQYF,TGCGCCAGCAGTAATCGGACACCCTACGAGCAGTACTTC
NA,TRBJ1-1,few,TRBV29-1,CSVEDLAENTEAFF,TGCAGCGTTGAAGACCTCGCGGAGAACACTGAAGCTTTCTTT
NA,TRBJ2-5,few,TRBV29-1,CSSEGEGWEETQYF,TGCAGCTCTGAGGGGGAGGGCTGGGAGGAGACCCAGTACTTC
NA,TRBJ1-1,NA,TRBV21-1,CASSKIPGGASWTEAFF,TGTGCCAGCAGCAAAATCCCAGGGGGCGCTTCGTGGACTGAAGCTTTCTTT
TRBD1,TRBJ2-7,few,TRBV2,CASNRDRSYEQYF,TGTGCCAGTAACCGGGACAGATCTTACGAGCAGTACTTC
NA,TRBJ2-1,few,TRBV24-1,CATSASLGHQFF,TGTGCCACCAGTGCATCGTTAGGGCACCAGTTCTTC
NA,TRBJ1-3,NA,TRBV5-1,CASSSGPDMGNTIYF,TGCGCCAGCAGCTCGGGACCCGATATGGGAAACACCATATATTTT
NA,TRBJ2-5,NA,TRBV7-2,CASSPTGQLQGTQYF,TGTGCCAGCAGCCCCACAGGACAGCTTCAAGGGACCCAGTACTTC